This is a list of T cell receptor beta chains from one sample in a study of blood T cells in healthy people across ages. TCRdb processed the 5' RACE reads anew with MiXCR; each CDR3 protein has one entry. The data hold about 780,000 distinct CDR3 sequences, with about half observed a single time. Specimen: blood. Receptors originate from an elderly man in good health. CDR3s include the opening cysteine and the closing phenylalanine or tryptophan. The order of the fields is J gene, V gene, CDR3 protein.

>TRBJ2-3|TRBV28
CASSFPGGLADLTDTQYF
>TRBJ2-3|TRBV7-9
CASSLSGRTDTQYF
>TRBJ2-5|TRBV7-2
CASSLGGFETQYF
>-|TRBV20-1
CSATDMRGLQSGYEQYF
>TRBJ1-2|TRBV20-1
CSALRQGAHGYTF
>TRBJ1-2|TRBV6-1
CASSLGELPCGYTF
>TRBJ2-2|TRBV29-1
CSTGTTNTGELFF
>TRBJ2-5|TRBV25-1
CASSDPREAPQETQYF
>TRBJ2-7|TRBV20-1
CSASWDRGLYEQYF
>TRBJ2-7|TRBV12-3/TRBV12-4
CASSWAPYEQYF
>TRBJ2-7|TRBV20-1
CSASGVLAGGRHEQYF
>TRBJ1-1|TRBV20-1
CSATTGYTEAFF
>TRBJ1-2|TRBV7-9
CASSGQPGRNYGYTF
>TRBJ2-3|TRBV29-1
CSVELAGVSDTQYF
>TRBJ2-3|TRBV7-2
CASSLVPGSANTDTQYF
>TRBJ2-1|TRBV7-9
CASSDTDRGHNEQFF
>TRBJ1-5|TRBV6-5
CASTPSRDSHQPQHF
>TRBJ2-3|TRBV6-6
CASSYPRGIADITDTQYF
>TRBJ2-1|TRBV7-3
CASSLTESNEQFF
>TRBJ2-3|TRBV27
CASSLNVLTDTQYF
>TRBJ2-5|TRBV7-3
CASSRPPGLAIEQYF
>TRBJ2-7|TRBV6-7
CASSYRARGQGVYEQYF
>TRBJ2-1|TRBV20-1
CSARRTSGTVNEQFF
>TRBJ2-3|TRBV29-1
CSGGRGFQDTQYF
>TRBJ1-1|TRBV11-3
CASSGNRGGTEAFF
>TRBJ1-1|TRBV7-8
CAGSLVQGNTEAFF
>TRBJ2-5|TRBV10-3
CAISEAGGSSETQYF
>TRBJ2-7|TRBV7-9
CASRGTSGSYEQYF
>TRBJ2-7|TRBV3-1
CASSQDTGEKISYEQYF
>TRBJ2-3|TRBV20-1
CSARALASGTPDTQYF
>TRBJ2-7|TRBV10-3
CAISLRGGGAVWEQYF
>TRBJ2-2|TRBV7-2
CASSPGPPNTGELFF
>TRBJ2-3|TRBV11-2
CASSEDRITDTQYF
>TRBJ1-2|TRBV9
CASRDPGLWRYTF
>-|TRBV30
CAWSLGQGNEQYF
>TRBJ2-2|TRBV29-1
CSVFVQGNTGELFF
>TRBJ1-1|TRBV18
CASSPRFEDRGWNTEAFF
>TRBJ2-7|TRBV6-2/TRBV6-3
CASSYSNLGGEQYF
>TRBJ2-5|TRBV28
CASTLTGAPQETQYF
>TRBJ2-1|TRBV29-1
CSVEGPGLVFEQFF
>TRBJ2-1|TRBV12-3/TRBV12-4
CASSLNNYNEQFF
>TRBJ2-7|TRBV11-1
CASSWTSGALYEQYF
>TRBJ2-3|TRBV20-1
CSALTSGSENTQYF
>TRBJ2-1|TRBV15
CATSRESLRNEQFF
>TRBJ2-2|TRBV11-2
CASSWGQGLNTGELFF
>TRBJ2-7|TRBV13
CASSSTGVGEQYF
>TRBJ2-5|TRBV20-1
CSARGLAGGQETQYF
>TRBJ2-1|TRBV7-8
CASHGETTYNEQFF
>TRBJ2-1|TRBV12-3/TRBV12-4
CASSLKGIGEQFF
>TRBJ2-7|TRBV7-2
CASSSARQGPYEQYF
>TRBJ2-5|TRBV28
CASSLGGAGETQYF
>TRBJ2-1|TRBV29-1
CSVGGTQRTEQFF
>TRBJ2-3|TRBV11-2
CASSPDTVGRYAYF
>TRBJ2-1|TRBV4-3
CASSQDNRESGEQFF
>TRBJ2-5|TRBV20-1
CSAYRNNEQYF
>TRBJ2-7|TRBV12-3/TRBV12-4
CTSSPGTSGTPSSYEQYF
>TRBJ2-1|TRBV29-1
CSVVPTPALTYNEQFF